This entry lists 7 T cell receptor beta chains sequenced from one sample in a study of a mutant IDH1 vaccine in newly diagnosed glioma. For these receptors, no antigen is known. As for time point: week 23, last vaccination. Vaccination used 300 ug of mutant IDH1 20-mer peptide per dose, with topical imiquimod. The protocol was immunoSEQ multiplex PCR, while the TCRdb copy is restricted to in-frame clones and leaves out a portion. Among roughly 30,000 clones, around 84% were seen once, and the ten largest hold approximately 19%. The input for sequencing was PBMCs, taken from a glioma patient whose treatment included an IDH1 peptide vaccine. The receptors originated from a woman aged 25 to 39 with glioma.

The sample holds a few counts of this clone. The rearrangement links TRBV6-5 to TRBJ1-1; D is unclear. Germline V gene lookup returns CDR1 MNHEY and CDR2 SVGAGI. V gave up 5 bases and J gave up 8 bases, with 6 bases separating them. The length of the CDR3 is 10 residues. This CDR3 is CASSRREAFF. DNA for the CDR3: TGTGCCAGCAGTCGACGGGAAGCTTTCTTT.

CDR3 in amino acids: CASSEPRKVRVAYEQYF. Written as DNA, the CDR3 is TGCGCCAGCAGTGAGCCCCGGAAGGTAAGAGTGGCCTACGAGCAGTACTTC. The V and J genes are TRBV10-1 and TRBJ2-7; D gene uncertain. Germline V gene data show CDR1 as WNHNN and CDR2 as SYGVQD (reference sequence). The CDR3 is 17 amino acids. Between the trimmed V and J ends, which lost 2 bases and 2 bases, there was a span of 19 bases.

V usage is TRBV20-1 and J usage is TRBJ1-2; no firm D call. This CDR3 is 10 amino acids long. The V end lost 6 bases, the J end lost 6 bases, and 8 bases lay between the germline ends. The germline V gene has CDR1 DFQATT and CDR2 SNEGSKA (reference sequence). In DNA form, the CDR3 reads TGCAGTGCGGCGAGGGATGGCTACACCTTC. Protein sequence: CSAARDGYTF.

The chain recombines TRBV2 with TRBJ1-5, with D uncertain. Germline V gives CDR1 SNHLY, CDR2 FYNNEI. V lost 2 bases to trimming and J lost 0 bases, with 17 bases between them. This CDR3 has 18 residues. The CDR3 nucleotides are TGTGCCAGCAGTGAACAGGCCAACTGGTTTTATAGCAATCAGCCCCAGCATTTT. This gives the protein CASSEQANWFYSNQPQHF.

V gene TRBV7-9 combines with J gene TRBJ1-2; 7 positions agree with TRBD1. Trimming at V came to 5 bases and at J to 0 bases, leaving 6 bases not matched to a gene. The CDR3 loop spans 15 amino acids. Looked up from germline, CDR1 is SEHNR and CDR2 is FQNEAQ (reference sequence). CDR3 region: CASSALDRANYGYTF. The CDR3 DNA reads TGTGCCAGCAGCGCCCTTGACAGGGCTAACTATGGCTACACCTTC.

This clone appeared a single time. This rearrangement joins TRBV5-6 to TRBJ2-7, with TRBD1 matching 8 bases. CDR1 and CDR2 (germline): SGHDT, YYEEEE. This CDR3 region has 15 residues. V lost 4 bases to trimming and J lost 3 bases; unmatched junction nucleotides: 9. The CDR3 sequence is CASSRLRGPNYEQYF. The CDR3 DNA reads as TGTGCCAGCAGCCGACTCAGGGGGCCTAACTACGAGCAGTACTTC.

CDR3 bases: TGCGCCAGCAGCCTCATGAGAGGGACAGGGCACTATGGCTACACCTTC. Its translation is CASSLMRGTGHYGYTF. The gene calls are TRBV4-3 and TRBJ1-2; 9 bases are shared with TRBD1. With V trimmed by 4 bases and J by 3 bases, 9 bases remained unmatched. The CDR3 length is 16 residues. Germline-derived CDR1 and CDR2 are LGHNA and YSLEER.